The T cell receptor (beta chain) under discussion was sequenced for a study of naive CD8 T cells in extremely preterm neonates. This CDR3 contains 16 residues. The junction had 4 bases not matched to a gene; V was cut back by 3 bases and J by 2 bases. Germline lookup yields CDR1 SGDLS and CDR2 YYNGEE. Of note for this clone: What it recognizes is unknown.

Study-level points and caveats: Term neonates around 0.42%, young children roughly 0.027%, adults less than 0.011%; preterm neonates shared about 2.5%. Preterm CDR3s were shorter than older groups', with fewer N additions and less trimming.

TCRdb's table, derived via immunoSEQ multiplex PCR, lists solely in-frame clones and lacks some. The top ten clones hold more than 0.55% of a sample with about 4,900 clones, around 97% of them seen once. Deliveries were elective term cesareans at roughly 37-43 weeks, with no labor or membrane rupture. Mothers with known HIV infection were excluded. The sample holds sorted live naive CD8+ CD45RA+CCR7+ T cells. This rearrangement joins TRBV9 to TRBJ2-3, with 12 positions matching TRBD2. Material: naive CD8+ T cells from cord blood. This sequence was found in a newborn in good health. Written as DNA, the CDR3 is TGTGCCAGCAGCGCGACTAGCGGGGGCCCCACAGATACGCAGTATTTT. Translating gives CASSATSGGPTDTQYF.